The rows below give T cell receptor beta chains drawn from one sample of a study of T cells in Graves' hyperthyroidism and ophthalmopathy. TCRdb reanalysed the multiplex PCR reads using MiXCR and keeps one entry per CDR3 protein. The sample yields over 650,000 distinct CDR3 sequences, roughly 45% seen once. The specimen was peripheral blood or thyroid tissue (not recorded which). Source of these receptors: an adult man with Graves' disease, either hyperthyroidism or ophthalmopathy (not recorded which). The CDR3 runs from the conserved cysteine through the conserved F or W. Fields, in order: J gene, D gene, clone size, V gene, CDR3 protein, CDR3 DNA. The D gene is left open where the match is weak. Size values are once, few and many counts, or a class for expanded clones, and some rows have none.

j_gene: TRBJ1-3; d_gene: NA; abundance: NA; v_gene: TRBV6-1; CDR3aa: CASSATSGRAYGNTIYF; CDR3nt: TGTGCCAGCAGTGCCACTAGCGGGAGGGCCTACGGAAACACCATATATTTT
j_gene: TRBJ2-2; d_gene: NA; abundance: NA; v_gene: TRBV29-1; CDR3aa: CSGAGELFF; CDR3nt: TGCAGCGGGGCCGGGGAGCTGTTTTTT
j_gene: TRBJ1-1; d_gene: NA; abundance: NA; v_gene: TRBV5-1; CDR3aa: CASSPGPGVNTEAFF; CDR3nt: TGCGCCAGCAGCCCGGGCCCCGGGGTTAACACTGAAGCTTTCTTT
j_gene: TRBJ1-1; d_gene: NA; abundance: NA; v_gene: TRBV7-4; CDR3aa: CASSLYQREDTEAFF; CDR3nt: TGTGCCAGCAGCTTATACCAGAGGGAGGACACTGAAGCTTTCTTT
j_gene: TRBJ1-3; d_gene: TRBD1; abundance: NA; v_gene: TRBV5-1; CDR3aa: CASTPGTASGNTIYF; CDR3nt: TGCGCCAGCACACCCGGGACAGCCTCTGGAAACACCATATATTTT
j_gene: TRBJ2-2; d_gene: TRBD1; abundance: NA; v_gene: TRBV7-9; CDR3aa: CASSSYRGKNTGELFF; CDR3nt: TGTGCCAGCAGTTCGTACAGGGGGAAGAACACCGGGGAGCTGTTTTTT
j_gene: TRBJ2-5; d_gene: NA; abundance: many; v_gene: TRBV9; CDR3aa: CASSRVKRETQYF; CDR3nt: TGTGCCAGCAGCCGGGTCAAGAGGGAGACCCAGTACTTC
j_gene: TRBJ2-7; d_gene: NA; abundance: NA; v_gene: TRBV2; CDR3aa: CASSDFGGADYEQYF; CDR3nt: TGTGCCAGCAGTGACTTTGGGGGGGCGGACTACGAGCAGTACTTC
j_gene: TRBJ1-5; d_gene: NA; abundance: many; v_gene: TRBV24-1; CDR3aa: CATSATGNQPQHF; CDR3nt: TGTGCCACCAGTGCAACAGGTAATCAGCCCCAGCATTTT
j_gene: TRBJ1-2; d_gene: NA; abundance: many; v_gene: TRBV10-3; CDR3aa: CAISVGGYGYTF; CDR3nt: TGTGCCATCAGTGTTGGGGGCTATGGCTACACCTTC
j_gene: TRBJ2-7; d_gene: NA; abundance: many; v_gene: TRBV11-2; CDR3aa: CASSRSVDEQYF; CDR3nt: TGTGCCAGCAGCCGGTCTGTCGACGAGCAGTACTTC
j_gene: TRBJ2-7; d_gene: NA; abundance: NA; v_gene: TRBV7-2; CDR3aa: CASSPRDSDYEQYF; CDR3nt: TGCGCCAGCAGCCCGCGGGACTCGGACTACGAGCAGTACTTC
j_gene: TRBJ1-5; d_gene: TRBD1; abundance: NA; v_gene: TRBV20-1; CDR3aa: CSARGGTGGVQPQHF; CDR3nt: TGCAGTGCTAGAGGGGGGACAGGGGGCGTCCAGCCCCAGCATTTT
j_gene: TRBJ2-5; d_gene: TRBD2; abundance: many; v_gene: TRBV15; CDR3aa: CATSRDPGLAGETQYF; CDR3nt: TGTGCCACCAGCAGAGACCCGGGACTAGCGGGAGAGACCCAGTACTTC
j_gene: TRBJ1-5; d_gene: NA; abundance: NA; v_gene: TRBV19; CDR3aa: CASSWVRSNQPQHF; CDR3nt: TGTGCCAGTAGTTGGGTTCGCAGCAATCAGCCCCAGCATTTT
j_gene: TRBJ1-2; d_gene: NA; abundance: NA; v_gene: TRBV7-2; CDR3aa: CASSSWGGSYGYTF; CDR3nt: TGTGCCAGCAGTTCCTGGGGGGGAAGCTATGGCTACACCTTC
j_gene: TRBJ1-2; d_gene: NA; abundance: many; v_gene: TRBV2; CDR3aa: CASSMQNYGYTF; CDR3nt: TGTGCCAGCTCGATGCAGAACTATGGCTACACCTTC
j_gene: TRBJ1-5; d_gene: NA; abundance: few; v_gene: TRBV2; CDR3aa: CASSPGVYSNQPQHF; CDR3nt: TGTGCCAGCAGTCCGGGGGTCTATAGCAATCAGCCCCAGCATTTT
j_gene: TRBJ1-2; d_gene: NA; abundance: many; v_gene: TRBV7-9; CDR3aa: CASSLGAGPGYTF; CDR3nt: TGTGCCAGCAGCTTAGGAGCAGGACCTGGCTACACCTTC
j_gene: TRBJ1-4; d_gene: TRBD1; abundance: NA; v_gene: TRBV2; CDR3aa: CASSTSGTGGSGEKLFF; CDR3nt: TGTGCCAGCAGTACATCCGGGACAGGGGGCTCCGGTGAAAAACTGTTTTTT
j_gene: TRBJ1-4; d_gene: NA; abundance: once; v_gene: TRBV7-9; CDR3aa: CASSLEGSSGTNEKLFF; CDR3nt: TGTGCCAGCAGCTTAGAAGGTTCTAGCGGGACTAATGAAAAACTGTTTTTT
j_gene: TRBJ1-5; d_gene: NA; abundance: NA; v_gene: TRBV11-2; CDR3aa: CASSQGYPPLNQPQHF; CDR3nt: TGCGCCAGCAGCCAAGGGTACCCACCCCTTAATCAGCCCCAGCATTTT
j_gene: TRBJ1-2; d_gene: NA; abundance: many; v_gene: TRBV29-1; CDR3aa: CSVAVGQDYGYTF; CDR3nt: TGCAGCGTTGCGGTAGGGCAGGATTATGGCTACACCTTC
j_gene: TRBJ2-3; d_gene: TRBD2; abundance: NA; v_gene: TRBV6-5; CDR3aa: CASSYSGLAGGDTQYF; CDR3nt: TGTGCCAGCAGTTACTCCGGACTAGCGGGAGGAGATACGCAGTATTTT
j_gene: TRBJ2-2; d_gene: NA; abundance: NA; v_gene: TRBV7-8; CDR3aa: CASSEAGGELFF; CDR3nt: TGTGCCAGCAGTGAAGCGGGCGGGGAGCTGTTTTTT
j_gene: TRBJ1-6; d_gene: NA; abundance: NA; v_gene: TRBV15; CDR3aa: CATSREGGSFNSPLHF; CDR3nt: TGTGCCACCAGCAGAGAAGGGGGTTCCTTTAATTCACCCCTCCACTTT
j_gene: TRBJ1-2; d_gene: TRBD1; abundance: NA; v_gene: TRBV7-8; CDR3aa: CASSLPRGGYGYTF; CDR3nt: TGTGCCAGCAGCTTACCCAGGGGGGGCTATGGCTACACCTTC
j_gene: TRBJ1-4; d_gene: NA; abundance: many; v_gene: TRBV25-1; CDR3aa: CYSPRASNEKLFF; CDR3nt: TGTTATAGCCCCAGGGCATCTAATGAAAAACTGTTTTTT
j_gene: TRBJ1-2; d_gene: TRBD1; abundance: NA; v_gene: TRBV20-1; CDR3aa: CSARGTGNWGYTF; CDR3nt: TGCAGTGCCCGGGGGACAGGGAATTGGGGCTACACCTTC
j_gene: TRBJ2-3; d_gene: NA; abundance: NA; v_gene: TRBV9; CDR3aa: CASRGVTDTQYF; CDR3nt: TGTGCCAGCAGGGGGGTAACAGATACGCAGTATTTT
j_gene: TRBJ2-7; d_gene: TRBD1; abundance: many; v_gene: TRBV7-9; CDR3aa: CASSLQDRPSYEQYF; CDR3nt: TGTGCCAGCAGCCTACAGGACAGGCCCTCCTACGAGCAGTACTTC
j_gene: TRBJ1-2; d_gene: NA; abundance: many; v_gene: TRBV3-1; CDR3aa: CASSPQGGYGYTF; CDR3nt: TGTGCCAGCAGCCCGCAGGGTGGCTATGGCTACACCTTC
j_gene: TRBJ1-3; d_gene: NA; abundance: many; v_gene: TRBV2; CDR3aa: CASSEGRVSGNTIYF; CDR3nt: TGTGCCAGCAGCGAAGGCAGAGTTTCTGGAAACACCATATATTTT
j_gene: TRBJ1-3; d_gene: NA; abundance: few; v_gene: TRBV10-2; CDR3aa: CASSHGTRHSGNTIYF; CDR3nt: TGCGCCAGCAGTCACGGGACACGCCACTCTGGAAACACCATATATTTT
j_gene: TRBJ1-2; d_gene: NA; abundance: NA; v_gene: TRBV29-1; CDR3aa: CSGTMTDYGYTF; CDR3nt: TGCAGCGGGACAATGACAGACTATGGCTACACCTTC
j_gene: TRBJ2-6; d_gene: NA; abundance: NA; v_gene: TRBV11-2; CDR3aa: CASSLARGSGANVLTF; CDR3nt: TGTGCCAGCAGTTTAGCGAGAGGGTCTGGGGCCAACGTCCTGACTTTC
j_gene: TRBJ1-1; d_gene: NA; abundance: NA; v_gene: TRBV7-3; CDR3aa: CASSFTGTPEAFF; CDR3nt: TGTGCCAGCAGCTTTACCGGGACACCTGAAGCTTTCTTT
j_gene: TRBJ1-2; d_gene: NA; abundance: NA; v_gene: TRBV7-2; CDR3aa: CVSSLGDNYGYTF; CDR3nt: TGTGTCAGCAGCTTAGGGGACAACTATGGCTACACCTTC